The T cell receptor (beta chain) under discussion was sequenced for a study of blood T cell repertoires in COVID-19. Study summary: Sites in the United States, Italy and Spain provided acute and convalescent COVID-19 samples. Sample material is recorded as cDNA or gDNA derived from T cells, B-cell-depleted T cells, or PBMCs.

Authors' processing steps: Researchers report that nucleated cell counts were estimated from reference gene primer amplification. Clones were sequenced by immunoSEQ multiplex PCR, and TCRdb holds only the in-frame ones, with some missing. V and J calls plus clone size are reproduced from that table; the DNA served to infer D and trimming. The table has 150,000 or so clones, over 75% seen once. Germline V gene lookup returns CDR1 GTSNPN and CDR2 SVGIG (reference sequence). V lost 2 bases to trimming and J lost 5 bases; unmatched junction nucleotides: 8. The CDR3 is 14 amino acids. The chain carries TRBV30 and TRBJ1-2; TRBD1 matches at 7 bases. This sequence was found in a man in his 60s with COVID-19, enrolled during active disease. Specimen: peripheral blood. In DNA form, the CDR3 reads TGTGCCTGGAGTATCGACAGGGCAGGATATGGCTACACCTTC. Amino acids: CAWSIDRAGYGYTF. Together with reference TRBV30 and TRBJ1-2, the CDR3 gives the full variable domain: SQTIHQWPATLVQPVGSPLSLECTVEGTSNPNLYWYRQAAGRGLQLLFYSVGIGQISSEVPQNLSASRPQDRQFILSSKKLLLSDSGFYLCAWSIDRAGYGYTFGSGTRLTVV.